These 25 T cell receptor beta chains were sequenced from one sample in a study of identifying expanded T cells in peripheral blood. TCRdb keeps only in-frame clones here, not all; method: immunoSEQ multiplex PCR. This table holds roughly 96,000 clones, 88% found once. Sequencing input: blood. These receptor sequences come from a person aged 18 to 69 in good health.

This clone has a single count. The chain employs TRBV5-1 and TRBJ2-3, with TRBD2 identical over 11 bases. The V gene's germline CDR1 is SGHRS and CDR2 YFSETQ. Trimming at V came to 2 bases and at J to 5 bases, leaving 4 bases not matched to a gene. The CDR3 consists of 15 residues. CDR3 DNA: TGCGCCAGCAGCTTTAGCGGGGGGGCCGGAGATACGCAGTATTTT. As protein: CASSFSGGAGDTQYF.

This chain uses TRBV9 with TRBJ2-3, with 9 bases lining up with TRBD2. The V gene's germline CDR1 is SGDLS and CDR2 YYNGEE. This CDR3 contains 17 residues. V lost 3 bases and J lost 2; bases outside the gene matches: 10. In nucleotides, the CDR3 is TGTGCCAGCAGCGGAGGGGTAGCGGGAGATACCACAGATACGCAGTATTTT. Residues: CASSGGVAGDTTDTQYF.

The chain is built from TRBV11-2 and TRBJ2-3, with D possibly being TRBD1 or TRBD2 (7 bases each). Trimming cost V 1 base and J 5 bases, with 16 bases left between them. There are 16 residues in the CDR3. Germline-derived CDR1 and CDR2 are SGHAT and FQNNGV. In DNA form, the CDR3 reads TGTGCCAGCAGCTTAGTCGGTTTCAGGGGGGGAGATACGCAGTATTTT. Translation gives CASSLVGFRGGDTQYF.

The rearrangement uses TRBV2 and TRBJ2-5; TRBD1 agrees at 9 bases. J was trimmed by 5 bases and V by 7 bases; bases with no gene match: 8. In germline, CDR1 is SNHLY, CDR2 FYNNEI. This CDR3 spans 14 amino acids. CDR3 amino acids: CASKDGQGRETQYF. CDR3 DNA: TGTGCCAGCAAAGATGGACAGGGGAGGGAGACCCAGTACTTC.

This chain links TRBV7-9 with TRBJ2-2; weak D call: TRBD2 (6 bases). The CDR3 has 14 amino acids. V lost 3 bases, J lost 5 bases, and 10 bases lay in between. Germline CDR1 reads SEHNR; CDR2 reads FQNEAQ (reference sequence). The CDR3, as DNA: TGTGCCAGCAGCTTCGGGAGAGTGACCGGGGAGCTGTTTTTT. Protein product: CASSFGRVTGELFF.

The CDR3 spells CASSWDRGGRNEQYF. In nucleotides, the CDR3 is TGTGCCAGCAGCTGGGACAGGGGAGGCAGAAACGAGCAGTACTTC. This chain links TRBV11-2 with TRBJ2-7, with 10 bases identical to TRBD1. This CDR3 is built from 15 residues. V lost 4 bases to trimming and J lost 5 bases; unmatched junction nucleotides: 8. The V gene's germline CDR1 is SGHAT and CDR2 FQNNGV.

This chain joins TRBV4-1 and TRBJ1-2; 7 bases fit TRBD1. V gave up 0 bases and J gave up 7 bases; unmatched junction bases: 5. Germline V gene lookup returns CDR1 MGHRA and CDR2 YSYEKL. This CDR3 region has 14 residues. The CDR3 sequence is CASSQDSQGPGYTF. DNA of the CDR3: TGCGCCAGCAGCCAAGATTCACAGGGGCCTGGCTACACCTTC.

The chain couples TRBV19 to TRBJ2-1; no definite D call. The germline V gene has CDR1 LNHDA and CDR2 SQIVND (reference sequence). Trimming left V 11 bases short and J 1 base short, with 18 bases between. This CDR3 has 15 amino acids. The CDR3 is CASHRPGSSYNEQFF. Written as DNA, the CDR3 is TGTGCCTCTCACCGGCCGGGTAGTTCCTACAATGAGCAGTTCTTC.

This clone was detected only once. V and J are TRBV6-4 and TRBJ2-1, with TRBD2 as a possible D gene (6 bases). V was shortened by 4 bases and J by 0 bases, with 13 bases between the two germline ends. The CDR3 runs 16 residues. Per the germline V gene, CDR1 is MRHNA and CDR2 is SNTAGT. The CDR3 DNA reads TGTGCCAGCAGTGCGCTCGGAGGGCTCTCCTACAATGAGCAGTTCTTC. Protein sequence: CASSALGGLSYNEQFF.

The V and J genes are TRBV2 and TRBJ1-1, with a possible D match to TRBD1 (5 bases). This CDR3 is built from 14 residues. V lost 5 bases and J lost 3, with 13 bases in between. CDR1 SNHLY and CDR2 FYNNEI come from the germline V gene. CDR3 protein: CASSYQGGYTEAFF. Here the CDR3 DNA reads TGTGCCAGCAGTTACCAGGGAGGTTACACTGAAGCTTTCTTT.

The chain has TRBV19 and TRBJ1-4, with a weak D call TRBD1 (5 bases). Germline CDR1 reads LNHDA; CDR2 reads SQIVND (reference sequence). The CDR3 consists of 14 residues. V lost 3 bases to trimming and J lost 3 bases, with 8 bases between them. In DNA, the CDR3 is TGTGCCAGTAGTATCGGGGCTTCTAATGAAAAACTGTTTTTT. Translating it yields CASSIGASNEKLFF.

This clone is a singleton in its sample. This chain connects TRBV29-1 to TRBJ2-7; D gene unclear. Germline V gene data show CDR1 as SQVTM and CDR2 as ANQGSEA. V lost 4 bases, J lost 1 base, and 8 bases lay in between. The CDR3 is made up of 12 amino acids. DNA for the CDR3: TGCAGCGTTGTTGGGCAGTCCTACGAGCAGTACTTC. Translating it yields CSVVGQSYEQYF.

In this sample, this clone turned up a few times. The genes are TRBV13 and TRBJ1-4, with a weak D call TRBD1 (5 bases). Trimming left V 4 bases short and J 7 bases short, with 13 bases between. CDR1 is PRHDT, CDR2 FYEKMQ, per germline (reference sequence). This CDR3 contains 14 residues. This CDR3 reads CASSYFGTAEKLFF. CDR3 coding DNA: TGTGCCAGCAGCTACTTCGGGACGGCTGAAAAACTGTTTTTT.

The V gene is TRBV4-1, the J gene TRBJ1-3; unclear D gene. Trimming cost V 0 bases and J 0 bases, with 9 bases left between them. This CDR3 comprises 16 residues. From germline, CDR1 is MGHRA and CDR2 YSYEKL. CDR3 loop: CASSQERGSSGNTIYF. The CDR3 DNA sequence: TGCGCCAGCAGCCAAGAGCGAGGCAGCTCTGGAAACACCATATATTTT.

V gene TRBV19 combines with J gene TRBJ1-2; unclear D gene. The CDR3 is made up of 16 amino acids. CDR1 and CDR2 from the germline V gene are LNHDA and SQIVND (reference sequence). With 5 bases removed from V and 1 base from J, the gap between germline ends came to 17 bases. CDR3 DNA: TGTGCCAGTAGTGCCAGGACGACACTGATTAACTATGGCTACACCTTC. Protein: CASSARTTLINYGYTF.

The J gene is TRBJ2-7, the V gene TRBV9; D call uncertain. Trimming left V 0 bases short and J 3 bases short, with 10 bases between. Germline V CDR1 and CDR2: SGDLS, YYNGEE. The CDR3 length is 14 residues. DNA for the CDR3: TGTGCCAGCAGCGTAGCCCCGGATGGCTACGAGCAGTACTTC. Its translation: CASSVAPDGYEQYF.

The rearrangement joins TRBV18 to TRBJ1-1, with 7 bases identical to TRBD1. The germline gives CDR1 KGHSH, CDR2 LQKENI. V shed 3 bases, J shed 4 bases, and the junction held 5 bases outside the gene matches. The CDR3 loop spans 14 amino acids. As DNA, the CDR3 is TGTGCCAGCTCACCGGAAGGGGGCGGCACTGAAGCTTTCTTT. It translates to CASSPEGGGTEAFF.

The genes are TRBV5-6 and TRBJ1-2; maybe TRBD1 (6 bases). Trimming took off 1 base at V and 4 bases at J, with 8 bases between the two ends. Germline CDR1 SGHDT, CDR2 YYEEEE. This CDR3 has 13 residues. The CDR3 protein is CASSLQGSYGYTF. CDR3 DNA sequence: TGTGCCAGCAGCTTGCAGGGGAGCTATGGCTACACCTTC.

The chain is built from TRBV29-1 and TRBJ2-5; D unclear. In germline, CDR1 is SQVTM, CDR2 ANQGSEA. CDR3 length: 11 residues. Trimming took 1 base from V and 4 from J, leaving 4 bases between them. CDR3: CSVEVLETQYF. The DNA of the CDR3 is TGCAGCGTTGAAGTGTTAGAGACCCAGTACTTC.

This chain joins TRBV6-5 and TRBJ1-5; TRBD1 matches at 11 bases. CDR1 is MNHEY and CDR2 is SVGAGI in the germline V gene. This CDR3 is 14 amino acids long. V was clipped by 6 bases and J by 4 bases; unmatched bases: 2. CDR3: CASSRDRGNQPQHF. In DNA, the CDR3 is TGTGCCAGCAGCCGGGACAGGGGGAATCAGCCCCAGCATTTT.

The chain is built from TRBV2 and TRBJ2-1; TRBD2 agrees at 8 bases. Trimming removed 3 bases from V and 3 bases from J; junction bases left unmatched: 4. The germline V gene encodes CDR1 SNHLY and CDR2 FYNNEI. CDR3 length: 15 amino acids. CDR3 nucleotide sequence: TGTGCCAGCAGTGAGGCGGGGGGCTTCTACAATGAGCAGTTCTTC. It specifies CASSEAGGFYNEQFF. The full variable domain, completed using reference TRBV2 and TRBJ2-1, is EPEVTQTPSHQVTQMGQEVILRCVPISNHLYFYWYRQILGQKVEFLVSFYNNEISEKSEIFDDQFSVERPDGSNFTLKIRSTKLEDSAMYFCASSEAGGFYNEQFFGPGTRLTVL.

The CDR3 coding sequence is TGCGCCAGCAGCCAAGATCCAAGATATGGACAGACCGTGGGTCAGCCCCAGCATTTT. Encoded protein: CASSQDPRYGQTVGQPQHF. The chain uses TRBV4-1 and TRBJ1-5; TRBD1 is a possible D gene (6 bases). Germline V gene sequence: CDR1 MGHRA, CDR2 YSYEKL. With 0 bases removed from V and 6 bases from J, the gap between germline ends came to 24 bases. The CDR3 is 19 residues long.

The chain combines TRBV5-1 with TRBJ2-2; D is perhaps TRBD1 (5 bases). The CDR3 length is 16 residues. V lost 0 bases and J lost 1, with 10 bases in between. Germline V gene sequence: CDR1 SGHRS, CDR2 YFSETQ. The CDR3 DNA follows: TGCGCCAGCAGCTTGGGGGGCCTAGAGAACACCGGGGAGCTGTTTTTT. Its translation: CASSLGGLENTGELFF. The full variable domain, in which reference TRBV5-1 and TRBJ2-2 provide the parts outside the CDR3, is KAGVTQTPRYLIKTRGQQVTLSCSPISGHRSVSWYQQTPGQGLQFLFEYFSETQRNKGNFPGRFSGRQFSNSRSEMNVSTLELGDSALYLCASSLGGLENTGELFFGEGSRLTVL.

The J gene is TRBJ1-4, the V gene TRBV6-6, with TRBD1 matching 9 bases. CDR1 and CDR2 (germline): MNHNY, SVGAGI (reference sequence). J gave up 7 bases and V 4 bases, and 4 bases lay outside the gene matches. The CDR3 length is 14 residues. CDR3 loop: CASSLQGAPEKLFF. CDR3 DNA: TGTGCCAGCAGTTTACAGGGGGCGCCTGAAAAACTGTTTTTT.

The chain joins TRBV2 to TRBJ2-1; maybe TRBD2 (5 bases). Germline V gene data show CDR1 as SNHLY and CDR2 as FYNNEI. This CDR3 comprises 15 residues. Trimming cost V 3 bases and J 1 base, with 10 bases left between them. The CDR3 is CASSEYGESYNEQFF. The CDR3 DNA follows: TGTGCCAGCAGTGAGTACGGGGAATCCTACAATGAGCAGTTCTTC.